This T cell receptor (beta chain) originates from a study of cytomegalovirus exposure and HLA in healthy donors. Overall study results and limits: Indistinguishability led to the exclusion of some V segments, TRBV6-2 and TRBV6-3 included. Within an earlier analysis, most TCR beta V segments proved productive either about 87% or about 30% of the time. Rarity marked most TCR sequences, yet some public TCRs occurred in many donors.

As concerns this clone: As yet, its antigen is unknown.

V shed 5 bases, J shed 3 bases, and the junction held 5 bases outside the gene matches. CDR3 length: 15 amino acids. CDR1 GTSNPN and CDR2 SVGIG come from the germline V gene (reference sequence). The PCR contained 60 Vbeta and 13 Jbeta primers. Under the authors' procedure: Some 11 million of the roughly 80 million unique TCR beta chains counted in a later analysis were shared. Clones were read by immunoSEQ multiplex PCR, and TCRdb kept only the in-frame ones, dropping some. Clone size and the V and J calls come from that table; the DNA yielded D and trimming. This sample yields around 110,000 clones, of which around 75% are seen a single time; roughly 0.87% belongs to the top ten.

The chain is built from TRBV30 and TRBJ2-7; 15 nucleotides align to TRBD2. The specimen sequenced was PBMCs. This sequence was found in a woman aged 25 to 39 in good health and CMV-seronegative. The CDR3 sequence: CAWGGLAGGNYEQYF. CDR3 bases: TGTGCCTGGGGGGGACTAGCGGGAGGCAACTACGAGCAGTACTTC.